A selection of T cell receptor beta chains follows, all from one sample in a study of breast tumors, draining lymph nodes, adjacent tissues. TCRdb analysed the multiplex PCR reads with MiXCR anew, one entry per CDR3 protein. The profile shows approximately 100,000 distinct CDR3 sequences, about 30% of them singletons. The specimen was axillary lymph node tissue. The receptors here all came from a female donor with breast cancer. Some clones in this sample may be carry-over from other donors' samples. CDR3s include the opening cysteine and the closing phenylalanine or tryptophan. D genes are given only for firm matches. Only part of the rows carry a size: once, few, many, or a class if the clone is expanded.

v_call: TRBV3-1; j_call: TRBJ2-7; clone_size: many; d_call: .; cdr3_nt: TGTGCCAGCAGCCAAGACTACGAGCAGTACTTC; cdr3_aa: CASSQDYEQYF
v_call: TRBV28; j_call: TRBJ2-3; clone_size: many; d_call: .; cdr3_nt: TGTGCCAGCAGTCCCCCGGAGTGGAGGGGGAGCACAGATACGCAGTATTTT; cdr3_aa: CASSPPEWRGSTDTQYF
v_call: TRBV18; j_call: TRBJ2-1; clone_size: .; d_call: .; cdr3_nt: TGTGCCAGCTCACCACCGATCACAGTACACAATGAGCAGTTCTTC; cdr3_aa: CASSPPITVHNEQFF
v_call: TRBV19; j_call: TRBJ1-2; clone_size: .; d_call: .; cdr3_nt: .; cdr3_aa: CASSISAEKLFFGYTF
v_call: TRBV27; j_call: TRBJ2-3; clone_size: .; d_call: TRBD1; cdr3_nt: TGTGCCAGCAGTTTTATGCCGGGACAGGGGTCAGATACGCAGTATTTT; cdr3_aa: CASSFMPGQGSDTQYF
v_call: TRBV24-1; j_call: TRBJ2-5; clone_size: many; d_call: .; cdr3_nt: TGTGCCACCAGTGATTCCCGACCGACAGGTCGGCAAGAGACCCAGTACTTC; cdr3_aa: CATSDSRPTGRQETQYF
v_call: TRBV5-6; j_call: TRBJ1-6; clone_size: many; d_call: TRBD1; cdr3_nt: TGTGCCAGCAGTGAAGTGGAGGGGGCAAGTTCACCCCTCCACTTT; cdr3_aa: CASSEVEGASSPLHF
v_call: TRBV5-1; j_call: TRBJ2-7; clone_size: many; d_call: .; cdr3_nt: TGCGCCAGCAGCTTCATACAGGCAGACTCCTACGAGCAGTACTTC; cdr3_aa: CASSFIQADSYEQYF
v_call: TRBV20-1; j_call: TRBJ2-5; clone_size: .; d_call: TRBD2; cdr3_nt: TGCAGTGCTAGAGATCCTAGCGGAGGAGAGACCCAGTACTTC; cdr3_aa: CSARDPSGGETQYF
v_call: TRBV15; j_call: TRBJ1-4; clone_size: many; d_call: TRBD1; cdr3_nt: TGTGCCACCAGCAGTGGGGACAGGAATAATGAAAAACTGTTTTTT; cdr3_aa: CATSSGDRNNEKLFF
v_call: TRBV29-1; j_call: TRBJ2-3; clone_size: many; d_call: .; cdr3_nt: TGCAGCGTTGTTAGGGTAGCCTTCGGCACAGATACGCAGTATTTT; cdr3_aa: CSVVRVAFGTDTQYF
v_call: TRBV19; j_call: TRBJ2-7; clone_size: many; d_call: .; cdr3_nt: TGTGCCAGTAGCCCTGGGAGGGACAGTGCCTACGAGCAGTACTTC; cdr3_aa: CASSPGRDSAYEQYF
v_call: TRBV25-1; j_call: TRBJ1-6; clone_size: .; d_call: .; cdr3_nt: .; cdr3_aa: CASSIYLCSVRQDYNSPLHF
v_call: TRBV24-1; j_call: TRBJ2-1; clone_size: many; d_call: .; cdr3_nt: TGTACTTGGGAGGGGGGGGGGTCCCGCAATGAGCAGTTCTTC; cdr3_aa: CTWEGGGSRNEQFF
v_call: TRBV5-4; j_call: TRBJ2-3; clone_size: .; d_call: TRBD2; cdr3_nt: TGTGCCAGCAGCTGGGAGGGACTAGCGGGAGGGATGGGAGATACGCAGTATTTT; cdr3_aa: CASSWEGLAGGMGDTQYF
v_call: TRBV4-2; j_call: TRBJ2-5; clone_size: many; d_call: TRBD2; cdr3_nt: TGTGCCAGCAGCCAAGAGGTGCTAGCGGGGGTGTACCAAGAGACCCAGTACTTC; cdr3_aa: CASSQEVLAGVYQETQYF
v_call: TRBV7-9; j_call: TRBJ1-2; clone_size: many; d_call: TRBD1; cdr3_nt: TGTGCCAGCAGCTTCCACCCCCTTCACAGGGGGATAGCTTATGGCTACACCTTC; cdr3_aa: CASSFHPLHRGIAYGYTF
v_call: TRBV11-2; j_call: TRBJ2-6; clone_size: many; d_call: .; cdr3_nt: TGTGCCAGCAGCTTAGGTCAGTTTTCTGGGGCCAACGTCCTGACTTTC; cdr3_aa: CASSLGQFSGANVLTF
v_call: TRBV6-6; j_call: TRBJ1-1; clone_size: .; d_call: .; cdr3_nt: TGTGCCGGCAGCCATGTACAGAAATCGTGGAACACTGAAGCTTTCTTT; cdr3_aa: CAGSHVQKSWNTEAFF
v_call: TRBV2; j_call: TRBJ1-6; clone_size: many; d_call: .; cdr3_nt: TGTGCCAGCAGGTTGACAACGAATAATTCACCCCTCCACTTT; cdr3_aa: CASRLTTNNSPLHF
v_call: TRBV12-3/TRBV12-4; j_call: TRBJ2-1; clone_size: few; d_call: TRBD2; cdr3_nt: TGTGCCAGCTGGCTGCGGGGGGGAAACGATGAGCAGTTCTTC; cdr3_aa: CASWLRGGNDEQFF
v_call: TRBV5-4; j_call: TRBJ2-1; clone_size: many; d_call: .; cdr3_nt: TGTGCCAGCAGCTTCCCCGGGTCGCTCTACAATGAGCAGTTCTTC; cdr3_aa: CASSFPGSLYNEQFF
v_call: TRBV29-1; j_call: TRBJ2-3; clone_size: .; d_call: .; cdr3_nt: TGCAGCGTTGTGGGCTCGACGGGGCTCACAGATACGCAGTATTTT; cdr3_aa: CSVVGSTGLTDTQYF
v_call: TRBV9; j_call: TRBJ2-1; clone_size: many; d_call: .; cdr3_nt: TGTGCCAGCAGCTTCCTGGACCTCCGGGAGTCAGGCGGCGGTGAGCAGTTCTTC; cdr3_aa: CASSFLDLRESGGGEQFF
v_call: TRBV30; j_call: TRBJ2-1; clone_size: many; d_call: .; cdr3_nt: TGTGCCTGGAATCCAGGGAACGGCGCGTTCTTC; cdr3_aa: CAWNPGNGAFF
v_call: TRBV9; j_call: TRBJ1-6; clone_size: .; d_call: TRBD1; cdr3_nt: TGTGCCAGCAGCGTAGACCCAGGGACAGGGTGGAATTCACCCCTCCACTTT; cdr3_aa: CASSVDPGTGWNSPLHF
v_call: TRBV29-1; j_call: TRBJ1-2; clone_size: many; d_call: .; cdr3_nt: TGCAGCGTCGAAGGGGAGGCAGGGGAAGGAGGCTACACCTTC; cdr3_aa: CSVEGEAGEGGYTF